These 8 T cell receptor beta chains were sequenced from one sample in a study of blood T cell repertoires in COVID-19. Method: immunoSEQ multiplex PCR; TCRdb's copy keeps in-frame clones and lacks some. In the table there are about 300,000 clones, 86% of which are singletons. The sequencing input was PBMCs or T cells enriched from blood (not recorded which). The origin of the receptors is a young woman who had recovered from COVID-19.

V is TRBV19 and J is TRBJ1-4; 7 nucleotides line up with TRBD1. CDR3 size: 17 residues. CDR1 is LNHDA and CDR2 is SQIVND in the germline V gene (reference sequence). V was pared by 3 bases and J by 5 bases, with 12 bases of the junction left unmatched. The CDR3 nucleotides are TGTGCCAGTAGTATCCACAGGGGCGCAAAAGAAAATGAAAAACTGTTTTTT. It specifies CASSIHRGAKENEKLFF.

The chain is built from TRBV19 and TRBJ2-3; TRBD1 matches 7 bases. The V gene's germline CDR1 is LNHDA and CDR2 SQIVND (reference sequence). The V gene end was trimmed by 4 bases and the J gene end by 2 bases; junction bases not matched to a gene: 6. The CDR3 runs to 15 residues. CDR3: CASSTMGQPTDTQYF. The CDR3 nucleotides read TGTGCCAGTAGTACTATGGGACAGCCCACAGATACGCAGTATTTT.

This rearrangement joins TRBV18 to TRBJ2-5, with 12 bases that match TRBD2. This CDR3 region has 16 residues. The ends lost 2 bases at V and 5 bases at J; junction bases unmatched: 6. Looked up from germline, CDR1 is KGHSH and CDR2 is LQKENI. The CDR3 bases are TGTGCCAGCTCACCAGAGACTAGCGGGGGAAGGGAGACCCAGTACTTC. Its protein is CASSPETSGGRETQYF.

This clone has a single count. The chain combines TRBV7-9 with TRBJ1-5, with D hard to call. The CDR3 extends over 13 amino acids. Between the trimmed V and J ends, which lost 3 bases and 7 bases, there was a span of 10 bases. CDR1 SEHNR and CDR2 FQNEAQ come from the germline V gene (reference sequence). CDR3 residues: CASSLVAGQPQHF. The DNA for the CDR3 is TGTGCCAGCAGCTTGGTAGCGGGACAGCCCCAGCATTTT.

This sequence joins TRBV9 and TRBJ2-7, with a weak D call TRBD1 (5 bases). Germline lookup yields CDR1 SGDLS and CDR2 YYNGEE. There are 14 residues in the CDR3. Trimming removed 3 bases at V and 0 bases at J, with 10 bases between. The CDR3, as DNA: TGTGCCAGCAGCGCCTCCAGGGCCTCCTACGAGCAGTACTTC. It translates to CASSASRASYEQYF.

Written as DNA, the CDR3 is TGTGCCAGTAGTGCACTAGCGGGAGGGCCTGGCAATGAGCAGTTCTTC. As protein: CASSALAGGPGNEQFF. The chain uses TRBV19 and TRBJ2-1; 13 nucleotides line up with TRBD2. Trimming cost V 5 bases and J 6 bases; bases outside gene matches: 7. The CDR3 runs to 16 residues. The germline gives CDR1 LNHDA, CDR2 SQIVND (reference sequence).

The chain combines TRBV7-9 with TRBJ1-2; maybe TRBD1 (6 bases). The germline CDR1 and CDR2 sequences are SEHNR and FQNEAQ (reference sequence). The CDR3 extends over 14 amino acids. V lost 4 bases and J lost 8, with 17 bases in between. The chain's CDR3 is CASSSNRVSGGYTF. The CDR3 coding sequence is TGTGCCAGCAGCTCAAACAGGGTTTCTGGGGGCTACACCTTC.

The rearrangement uses TRBV5-4 and TRBJ2-1; 9 nucleotides match TRBD2. Germline assignment: CDR1 SGHNT and CDR2 YYREEE (reference sequence). V was pared by 0 bases and J by 9 bases, with 7 bases of the junction left unmatched. CDR3 length equals 15 residues. CDR3 nucleotides: TGTGCCAGCAGCTTGGAGTCTAGCGGGATGGGTGAGCAGTTCTTC. Protein product: CASSLESSGMGEQFF.